Listed below are T cell receptor beta chains from one sample, sequenced in a study of blood T cell repertoires in COVID-19. The assay was immunoSEQ multiplex PCR, and TCRdb's table has in-frame clones only and misses some. Of 300,000 to 450,000 clones in the sample, roughly nine tenths were seen once. The material sequenced was PBMCs or T cells enriched from blood (not recorded which). These TCRs come from a woman aged 30 to 39 who had recovered from COVID-19. Each CDR3 is given without its conserved first and last residue. Each record gives: J gene, V gene, CDR3 protein.

TRBJ2-7	TRBV11-3	ASSSGGEQY
TRBJ2-3	TRBV11-2	ASSLRTSGTDTQY
TRBJ1-3	TRBV29-1	SVEATDRVEDTIY
TRBJ2-7	TRBV5-6	ASSLGRGEQY
TRBJ1-1	TRBV5-1	ASSQDGKNTEAF
TRBJ1-5	TRBV28	ASSKFTLWGGNQPQH
TRBJ2-3	TRBV2	ASSLSGTDTQY
TRBJ1-2	TRBV4-1	ASSQPGRENYGYT
TRBJ1-1	TRBV6-5	ASNIQGNTEAF
TRBJ1-6	TRBV6-5	ASSRLASYNSPLH
TRBJ2-1	TRBV5-1	ASISTPAGNEQF
TRBJ2-3	TRBV6-6	ASSYAEVGTDTQY
TRBJ1-1	TRBV5-1	ASSFSEPNTEAF
TRBJ1-1	TRBV7-2	ASSLGLGTEAF
TRBJ2-5	TRBV6-5	ASSYSRSAETQY
TRBJ1-1	TRBV30	AWILGPGQGQTEAF
TRBJ1-4	TRBV28	ASSLGPGQTNEKLF
TRBJ2-7	TRBV27	ASSPGLGEQY
TRBJ2-2	TRBV6-2/TRBV6-3	ASSYLASGGPTGELF
TRBJ1-1	TRBV30	AWSGYRDGAF
TRBJ1-3	TRBV11-2	ASSLADSSGNTIY
TRBJ1-2	TRBV5-1	ASSPNRDRGVYGYT
TRBJ2-7	TRBV11-2	ASSFPSAGGRYEQY
TRBJ2-3	TRBV7-2	ASSTRGGHSTDTQY
TRBJ1-1	TRBV14	ASSQEKFITGNTEAF
TRBJ1-2	TRBV28	ASSSGQINYGYT
TRBJ1-3	TRBV3-1/TRBV3-2	ASSLQGASGNTIY
TRBJ2-7	TRBV7-9	ASSFQRGVDEQY
TRBJ1-1	TRBV5-4	ASSQVGQRNTEAF
TRBJ1-2	TRBV2	ASERSLGGENNYGYT
TRBJ1-2	TRBV27	ASSLFPEGGKGYGYT
TRBJ1-5	TRBV12-3/TRBV12-4	ASSQREDQPQH
TRBJ1-2	TRBV18	ASSPTGNGYT
TRBJ1-1	TRBV6-5	ASRAGGKSEAF
TRBJ1-5	TRBV2	ASSGTGGRRNQPQH
TRBJ1-3	TRBV18	ASQPLAGTYGNTIY
TRBJ1-2	TRBV18	ASSPSYQTGDGYT
TRBJ2-2	TRBV4-1	ASSQGLAGAITGELF
TRBJ2-7	TRBV7-2	ASSLADSNYEQY
TRBJ1-4	TRBV6-5	ASRDRGGGEKLF
TRBJ2-3	TRBV21-1	AKGHCPQY
TRBJ2-7	TRBV18	ASSSAGTYEQY
TRBJ2-5	TRBV24-1	ATSDLRGETQY
TRBJ2-5	TRBV15	ATSRGEGNQETQY
TRBJ1-2	TRBV28	ASSKRWTGSYGYT
TRBJ2-3	TRBV6-2/TRBV6-3	ASSYTAGRDTQY
TRBJ1-1	TRBV6-5	ASSTQTENTEAF
TRBJ1-5	TRBV30	AWSRQGAADQPQH
TRBJ1-4	TRBV5-1	ASSLASGRAGEKLF
TRBJ1-6	TRBV6-4	ASRPGSGHSPLH
TRBJ2-1	TRBV6-4	ASSRESGNEQF
TRBJ2-1	TRBV6-4	ASSRTSGGEQF
TRBJ1-1	TRBV5-8	ASRLRTGRMNTEAF
TRBJ1-2	TRBV2	ASSPEAYGYT
TRBJ1-3	TRBV4-1	ASSQDRGPGNTIY
TRBJ1-1	TRBV5-1	ASTQTQGFTEAF
TRBJ2-5	TRBV3-1/TRBV3-2	ASSRRAQGETQY
TRBJ1-4	TRBV6-5	ASRIRGTGVEKLF
TRBJ1-2	TRBV2	ANMRSNYGYT
TRBJ1-5	TRBV4-1	ASSSRGTDNQPQH